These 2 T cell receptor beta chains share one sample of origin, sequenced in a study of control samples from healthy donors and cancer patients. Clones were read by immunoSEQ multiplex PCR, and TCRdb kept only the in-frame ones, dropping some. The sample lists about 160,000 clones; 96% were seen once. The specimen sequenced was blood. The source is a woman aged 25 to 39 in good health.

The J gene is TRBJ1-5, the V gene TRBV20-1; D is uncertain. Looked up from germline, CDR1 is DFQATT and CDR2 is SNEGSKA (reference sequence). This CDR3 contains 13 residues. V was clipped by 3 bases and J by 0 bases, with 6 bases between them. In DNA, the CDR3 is TGCAGTGCTAGTAAGGATAGCAATCAGCCCCAGCATTTT. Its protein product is CSASKDSNQPQHF.

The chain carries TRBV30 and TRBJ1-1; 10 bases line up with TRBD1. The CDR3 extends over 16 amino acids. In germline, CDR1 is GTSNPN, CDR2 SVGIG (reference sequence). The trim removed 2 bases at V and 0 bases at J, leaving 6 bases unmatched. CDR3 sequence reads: CAWSPETGGLNTEAFF. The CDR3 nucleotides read TGTGCCTGGAGTCCAGAGACAGGGGGCTTGAACACTGAAGCTTTCTTT.